A single T cell receptor (beta chain) is shown here with its context. Its cognate antigen is unknown. The sample originates from a study of blood T cells in healthy people across ages. Broader study findings: Without sorted subsets, naive and antigen-experienced compartments could not be conclusively compared.

Healthy Russian Caucasian donors spanned ages about 6 to 100 years. Combining a sample-barcoded 5' primer with a J-beta primer mix, a second PCR ran for roughly 7 to 12 cycles. Sequencing yielded, for each sample, at least 3 million paired-end reads carrying CDR3. Each CDR3 protein gets one entry after TCRdb re-called the 5' RACE reads with MiXCR. The data hold about 730,000 distinct CDR3 sequences, with about 42% observed a single time. Trimming took off 8 bases at V and 0 bases at J, with 19 bases between the two ends. Germline V CDR1 and CDR2: LGHDT, YNNKEL (reference sequence). This CDR3 comprises 17 residues.

The sequencing sample was made of blood. The receptor was derived from a woman aged 55-70 years in good health. This chain uses TRBV3-1 with TRBJ1-4; D not resolved. The CDR3 sequence is CASSLQPPAATNEKLFF. CDR3 DNA sequence: TGTGCCAGCTCCCTCCAACCCCCGGCGGCAACTAATGAAAAACTGTTTTTT.